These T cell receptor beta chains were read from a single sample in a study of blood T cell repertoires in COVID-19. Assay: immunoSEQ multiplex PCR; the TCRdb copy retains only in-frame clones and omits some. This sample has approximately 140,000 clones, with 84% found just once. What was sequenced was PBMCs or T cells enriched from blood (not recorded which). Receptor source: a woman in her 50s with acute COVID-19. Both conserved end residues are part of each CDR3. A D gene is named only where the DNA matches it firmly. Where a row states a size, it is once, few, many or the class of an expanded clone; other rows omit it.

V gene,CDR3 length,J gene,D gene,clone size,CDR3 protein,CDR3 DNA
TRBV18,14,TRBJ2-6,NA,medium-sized,CASSPASGANVLTF,TGTGCCAGCTCACCGGCTTCTGGGGCCAACGTCCTGACTTTC
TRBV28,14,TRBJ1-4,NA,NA,CASSYLQTNEKLFF,TGTGCCAGCAGTTATTTGCAGACTAATGAAAAACTGTTTTTT
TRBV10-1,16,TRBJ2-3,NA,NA,CASSGGPSASTDTQYF,TGCGCCAGCAGTGGGGGACCTAGCGCCAGCACAGATACGCAGTATTTT
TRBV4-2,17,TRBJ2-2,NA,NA,CASSQDLGLINTGELFF,TGTGCCAGCAGCCAAGATCTTGGACTCATCAACACCGGGGAGCTGTTTTTT
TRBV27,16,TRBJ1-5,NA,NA,CASSPNPDRPWVLQHF,TGTGCCAGCAGCCCCAACCCCGACAGGCCGTGGGTTCTCCAGCATTTT
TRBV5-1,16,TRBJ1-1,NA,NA,CASSLISREQRPEAFF,TGCGCCAGCAGTTTGATCTCCCGGGAACAGCGGCCTGAAGCTTTCTTT
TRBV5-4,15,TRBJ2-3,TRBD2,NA,CASSIAGGFGDTQYF,TGTGCCAGCAGCATAGCGGGAGGGTTCGGGGATACGCAGTATTTT
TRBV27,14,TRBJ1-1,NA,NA,CASRGQPMNTEAFF,TGTGCCAGCCGCGGGCAGCCTATGAACACTGAAGCTTTCTTT
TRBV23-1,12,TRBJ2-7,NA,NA,CASSQPQYEQYF,TGCGCCAGCAGTCAACCCCAGTACGAGCAGTACTTC
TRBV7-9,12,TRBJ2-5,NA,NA,CASSSPLGTQYF,TGTGCCAGCAGCTCACCCCTAGGAACCCAGTACTTC
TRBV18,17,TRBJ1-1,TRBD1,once,CASSAPGTGAGVAEAFF,TGTGCCAGCTCAGCGCCCGGGACAGGGGCGGGTGTGGCTGAAGCTTTCTTT
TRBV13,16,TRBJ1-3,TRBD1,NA,CASSFSYRGTGNTIYF,TGTGCCAGCAGCTTCTCCTACAGGGGTACGGGAAACACCATATATTTT
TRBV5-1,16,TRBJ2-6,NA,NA,CASSLGPGAGANVLTF,TGCGCCAGCAGCTTGGGTCCGGGAGCTGGGGCCAACGTCCTGACTTTC
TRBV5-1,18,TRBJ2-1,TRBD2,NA,CASSLPSSGGTSYNEQFF,TGCGCCAGCAGCTTACCTTCTAGCGGGGGGACCTCCTACAATGAGCAGTTCTTC
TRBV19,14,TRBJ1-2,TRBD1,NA,CATLRTGLPYGYTF,TGTGCCACCCTAAGGACAGGGTTACCCTATGGCTACACCTTC
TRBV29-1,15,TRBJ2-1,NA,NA,CSVDRRMTGRNEQFF,TGCAGCGTTGATCGCCGTATGACAGGGAGGAATGAGCAGTTCTTC
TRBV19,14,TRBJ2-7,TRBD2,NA,CATSGTSGIYEQYF,TGTGCCACCTCCGGGACTAGCGGGATCTACGAGCAGTACTTC
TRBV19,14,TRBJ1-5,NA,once,CASSTTGKGQPQHF,TGTGCCAGTAGTACCACAGGGAAAGGTCAGCCCCAGCATTTT
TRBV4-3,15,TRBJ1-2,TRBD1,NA,CASSSTRNRGYGYTF,TGCGCCAGCAGCAGTACCCGTAACAGGGGGTATGGCTACACCTTC
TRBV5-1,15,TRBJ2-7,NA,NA,CASSLLGEGFYEQYF,TGCGCCAGCAGCTTGTTGGGCGAGGGCTTCTACGAGCAGTACTTC
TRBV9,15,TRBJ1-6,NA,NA,CASSVEAGDYSPLHF,TGTGCCAGCAGCGTAGAGGCAGGGGATTATTCACCCCTCCACTTT
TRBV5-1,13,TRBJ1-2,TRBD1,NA,CASSPGTGMGYTF,TGCGCCAGCAGCCCCGGGACAGGGATGGGCTACACCTTC
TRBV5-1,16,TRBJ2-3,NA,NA,CASSSINTRATDTQYF,TGCGCCAGCAGCTCAATCAATACCAGAGCGACAGATACGCAGTATTTT